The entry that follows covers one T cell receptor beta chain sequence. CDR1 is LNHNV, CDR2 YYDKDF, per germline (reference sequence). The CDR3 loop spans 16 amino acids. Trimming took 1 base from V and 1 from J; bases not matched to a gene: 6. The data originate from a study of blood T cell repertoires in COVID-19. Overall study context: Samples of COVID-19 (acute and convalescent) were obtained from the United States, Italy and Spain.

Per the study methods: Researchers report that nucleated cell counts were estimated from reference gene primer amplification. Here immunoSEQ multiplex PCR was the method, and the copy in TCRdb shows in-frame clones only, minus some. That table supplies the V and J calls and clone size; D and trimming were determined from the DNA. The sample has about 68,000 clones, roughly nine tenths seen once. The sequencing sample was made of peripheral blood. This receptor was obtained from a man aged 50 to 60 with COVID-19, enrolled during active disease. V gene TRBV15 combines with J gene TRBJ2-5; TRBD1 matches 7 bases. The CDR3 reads CATSRVVAGGQETQYF. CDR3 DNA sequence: TGTGCCACCAGCAGAGTTGTGGCAGGGGGCCAAGAGACCCAGTACTTC.